These 6 T cell receptor beta chains were all obtained from the same sample, sequenced in a study of blood T cell repertoires in COVID-19. Assay: immunoSEQ multiplex PCR; the TCRdb copy retains only in-frame clones and omits some. The sample shows 350,000 or so clones, around 90% of them seen only once. The sample was peripheral blood. The receptors shown here come from a woman aged 55-70 years with COVID-19, enrolled during active disease.

The chain combines TRBV6-5 with TRBJ2-5; 8 nucleotides agree with TRBD2. Germline V gene sequence: CDR1 MNHEY, CDR2 SVGAGI. Trimming removed 5 bases from V and 7 bases from J; junction bases left unmatched: 12. CDR3 size: 15 residues. The DNA for the CDR3 is TGTGCCAGCAGTACACGGCGGGGGGCCGGGGGGACCCAGTACTTC. This encodes CASSTRRGAGGTQYF.

The chain employs TRBV5-6 and TRBJ2-7, with a tentative D call TRBD2 (7 bases). With 1 base removed from V and 6 bases from J, the gap between germline ends came to 14 bases. The CDR3 has 14 amino acids. Germline V lookup: CDR1 SGHDT, CDR2 YYEEEE. CDR3 DNA: TGTGCCAGCAGCTTGCTCCCAGGGGAGGGCGAGCAGTACTTC. Translation: CASSLLPGEGEQYF.

This sequence joins TRBV11-3 and TRBJ2-2, with 7 positions matching TRBD1. The CDR3 covers 14 residues. The J segment lost 4 bases and the V segment lost 5 bases, leaving 4 bases of the junction unmatched. The germline gives CDR1 SGHNT, CDR2 YENEEA. CDR3 loop: CASSTRGSTGELFF. DNA of the CDR3: TGTGCCAGCAGCACCAGGGGGTCCACCGGGGAGCTGTTTTTT. The complete variable domain, with remaining parts taken from reference TRBV11-3 and TRBJ2-2, reads EAGVVQSPRYKIIEKKQPVAFWCNPISGHNTLYWYLQNLGQGPELLIRYENEEAVDDSQLPKDRFSAERLKGVDSTLKIQPAELGDSAVYLCASSTRGSTGELFFGEGSRLTVL.

CDR3 sequence (DNA): TGTGCCACATCGACAGGTCCCGGCTATGGCTACACCTTC. Amino acid sequence: CATSTGPGYGYTF. The chain has TRBV6-5 and TRBJ1-2; perhaps TRBD1 as D (6 bases). The ends were cut back, 10 bases at V and 4 bases at J, with 16 bases in the middle. There are 13 residues in the CDR3. Germline assignment: CDR1 MNHEY and CDR2 SVGAGI.

The V gene is TRBV12-5, the J gene TRBJ2-5, with 12 bases aligning to TRBD1. The CDR3 has 18 amino acids. V was pared by 3 bases and J by 4 bases, with 12 bases of the junction left unmatched. The germline CDR1 and CDR2 sequences are LGHNT and FRNRAP. The CDR3 sequence: CASGFISRDRGLGETQYF. The CDR3 nucleotides read TGTGCTAGTGGTTTTATCTCCCGGGACAGGGGGCTTGGAGAGACCCAGTACTTC.

The chain recombines TRBV3-1 (or the pseudogene TRBV3-2) with TRBJ2-5; TRBD1 matches at 7 bases. Germline loops: CDR1 LGHDT, CDR2 YNNKEL (reference sequence). The CDR3 extends over 14 amino acids. The junction had 7 bases not matched to a gene; V was cut back by 4 bases and J by 5 bases. The CDR3 is CASSRRQGGETQYF. In nucleotides, the CDR3 is TGTGCCAGCAGCCGAAGACAGGGCGGGGAGACCCAGTACTTC.